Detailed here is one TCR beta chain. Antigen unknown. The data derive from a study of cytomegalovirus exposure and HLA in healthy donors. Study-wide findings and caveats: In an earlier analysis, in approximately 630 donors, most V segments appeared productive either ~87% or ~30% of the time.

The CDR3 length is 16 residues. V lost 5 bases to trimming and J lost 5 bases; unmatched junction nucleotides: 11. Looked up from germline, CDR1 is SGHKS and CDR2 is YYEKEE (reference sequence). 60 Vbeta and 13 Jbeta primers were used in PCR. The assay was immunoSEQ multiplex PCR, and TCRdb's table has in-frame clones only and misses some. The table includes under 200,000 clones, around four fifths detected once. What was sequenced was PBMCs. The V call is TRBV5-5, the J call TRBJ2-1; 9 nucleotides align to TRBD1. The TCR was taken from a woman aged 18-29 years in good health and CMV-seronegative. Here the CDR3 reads CASRSTPGQGNNEQFF. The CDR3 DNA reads TGTGCCAGCAGATCCACGCCGGGACAGGGTAACAATGAGCAGTTCTTC.